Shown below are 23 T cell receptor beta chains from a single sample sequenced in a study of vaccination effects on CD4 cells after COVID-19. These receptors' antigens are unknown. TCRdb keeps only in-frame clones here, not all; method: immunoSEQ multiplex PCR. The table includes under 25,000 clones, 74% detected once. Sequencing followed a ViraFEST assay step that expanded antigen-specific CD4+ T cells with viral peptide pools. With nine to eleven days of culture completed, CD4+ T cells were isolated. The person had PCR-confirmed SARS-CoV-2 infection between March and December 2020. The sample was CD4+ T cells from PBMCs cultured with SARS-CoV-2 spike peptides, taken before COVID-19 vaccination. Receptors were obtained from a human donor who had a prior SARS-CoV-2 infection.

CDR3 sequence reads: CASSAYALEEGTDTQYF. CDR3 nucleotide sequence: TGTGCCAGCAGTGCGTATGCGTTAGAAGAGGGCACAGATACGCAGTATTTT. This chain connects TRBV27 to TRBJ2-3; no clear D. Germline values: CDR1 MNHEY, CDR2 SMNVEV (reference sequence). The V and J ends lost 5 bases and 1 base respectively, with 19 bases between them. The CDR3 has 17 amino acids.

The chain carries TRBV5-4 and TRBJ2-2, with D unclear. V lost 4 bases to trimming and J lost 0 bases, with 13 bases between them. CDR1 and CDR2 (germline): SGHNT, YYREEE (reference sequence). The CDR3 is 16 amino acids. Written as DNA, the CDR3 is TGTGCCAGCAGCGAGGACGCGAGGACGAACACCGGGGAGCTGTTTTTT. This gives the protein CASSEDARTNTGELFF.

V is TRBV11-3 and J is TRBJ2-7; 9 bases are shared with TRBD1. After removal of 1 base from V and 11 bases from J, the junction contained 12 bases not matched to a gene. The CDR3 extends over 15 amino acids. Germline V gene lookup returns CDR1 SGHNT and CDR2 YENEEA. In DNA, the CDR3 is TGTGCCAGCAGCTTAGCACATGTCACCGGGACAGGGAAGTACTTC. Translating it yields CASSLAHVTGTGKYF.

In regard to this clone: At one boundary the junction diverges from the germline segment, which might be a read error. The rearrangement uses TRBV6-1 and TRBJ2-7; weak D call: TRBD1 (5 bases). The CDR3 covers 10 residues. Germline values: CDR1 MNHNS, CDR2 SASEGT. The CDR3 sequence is CASSEGAQYF. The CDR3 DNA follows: TGTGCCAGCAGCGAAGGGGCTCAGTACTTC.

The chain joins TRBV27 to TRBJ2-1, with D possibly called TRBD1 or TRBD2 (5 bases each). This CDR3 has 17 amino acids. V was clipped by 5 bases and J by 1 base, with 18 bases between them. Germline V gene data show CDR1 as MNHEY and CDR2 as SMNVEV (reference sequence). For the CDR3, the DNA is TGTGCCAGCAGTCCCTTCTCGGGACGCGATTCCTACAATGAGCAGTTCTTC. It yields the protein CASSPFSGRDSYNEQFF.

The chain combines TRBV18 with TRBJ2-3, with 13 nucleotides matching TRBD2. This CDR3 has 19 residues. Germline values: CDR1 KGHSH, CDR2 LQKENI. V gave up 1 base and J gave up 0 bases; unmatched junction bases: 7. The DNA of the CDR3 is TGTGCCAGCTCACCACTGGGGACTAGCGGGACATCTAGCACAGATACGCAGTATTTT. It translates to CASSPLGTSGTSSTDTQYF. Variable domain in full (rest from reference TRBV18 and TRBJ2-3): NAGVMQNPRHLVRRRGQEARLRCSPMKGHSHVYWYRQLPEEGLKFMVYLQKENIIDESGMPKERFSAEFPKEGPSILRIQQVVRGDSAAYFCASSPLGTSGTSSTDTQYFGPGTRLTVL.

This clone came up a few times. The CDR3 reads CASSSRRSNYGYTF. CDR3 bases: TGTGCCAGCAGTTCGAGACGGTCCAACTATGGCTACACCTTC. J is TRBJ1-2 and V is TRBV6-5; unclear D gene. CDR3 length equals 14 residues. CDR1 and CDR2 from the germline V gene are MNHEY and SVGAGI. Trimming left V 4 bases short and J 2 bases short, with 11 bases between.

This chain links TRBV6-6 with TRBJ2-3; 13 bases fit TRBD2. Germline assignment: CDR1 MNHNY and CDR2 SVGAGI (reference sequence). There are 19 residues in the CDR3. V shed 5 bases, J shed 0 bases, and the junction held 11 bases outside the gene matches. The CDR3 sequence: CASSRPRTSGGFSTDTQYF. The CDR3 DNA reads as TGTGCCAGCAGTCGACCTCGGACTAGCGGGGGATTTAGCACAGATACGCAGTATTTT.

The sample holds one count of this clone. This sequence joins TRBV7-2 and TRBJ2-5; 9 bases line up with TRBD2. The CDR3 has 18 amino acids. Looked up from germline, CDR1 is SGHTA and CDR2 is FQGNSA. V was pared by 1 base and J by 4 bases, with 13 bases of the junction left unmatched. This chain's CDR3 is CASSLGIAGVAWGETQYF. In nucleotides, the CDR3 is TGTGCCAGCAGCTTAGGGATAGCGGGAGTGGCTTGGGGAGAGACCCAGTACTTC.

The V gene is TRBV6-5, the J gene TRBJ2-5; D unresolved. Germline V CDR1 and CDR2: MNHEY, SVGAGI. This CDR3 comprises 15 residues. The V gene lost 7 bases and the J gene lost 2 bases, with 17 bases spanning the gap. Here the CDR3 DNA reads TGTGCCAGCACCCAGACCCCTGCTGGTCAAGAGACCCAGTACTTC. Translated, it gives CASTQTPAGQETQYF.

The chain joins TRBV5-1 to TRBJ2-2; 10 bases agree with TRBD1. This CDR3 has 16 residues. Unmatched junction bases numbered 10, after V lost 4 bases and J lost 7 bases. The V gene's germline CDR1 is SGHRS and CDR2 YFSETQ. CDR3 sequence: CASSDGDRGVFGELFF. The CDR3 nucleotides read TGCGCCAGCAGCGACGGGGACAGGGGAGTTTTCGGGGAGCTGTTTTTT.

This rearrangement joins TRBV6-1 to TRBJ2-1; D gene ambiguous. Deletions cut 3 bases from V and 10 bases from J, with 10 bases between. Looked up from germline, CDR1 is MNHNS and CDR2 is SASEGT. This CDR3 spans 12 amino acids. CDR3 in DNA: TGTGCCAGCAGTGATATTATCGGAGAGCAGTTCTTC. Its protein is CASSDIIGEQFF.

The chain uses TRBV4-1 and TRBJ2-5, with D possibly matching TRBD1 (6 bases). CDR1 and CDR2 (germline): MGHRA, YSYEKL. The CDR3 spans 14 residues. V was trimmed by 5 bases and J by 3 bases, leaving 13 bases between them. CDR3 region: CASSTGTRKETQYF. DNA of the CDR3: TGCGCCAGCAGCACGGGGACAAGAAAAGAGACCCAGTACTTC.

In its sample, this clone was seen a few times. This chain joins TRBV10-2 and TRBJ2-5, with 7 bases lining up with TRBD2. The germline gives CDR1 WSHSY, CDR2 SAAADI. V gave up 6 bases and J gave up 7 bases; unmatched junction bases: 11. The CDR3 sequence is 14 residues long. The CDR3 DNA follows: TGCGCCAGCAGAAACCAGCAGACGGGGGGGACCCAGTACTTC. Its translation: CASRNQQTGGTQYF.

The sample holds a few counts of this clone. CDR3 amino acids: CASRLRSQGDEAFF. The CDR3 DNA follows: TGTGCCAGCAGACTGAGGTCCCAGGGAGATGAAGCTTTCTTT. The rearrangement uses TRBV2 and TRBJ1-1, with D possibly TRBD1 on 5 matching bases. The V gene lost 6 bases and the J gene lost 7 bases, with 18 bases spanning the gap. The length of the CDR3 is 14 residues. Looked up from germline, CDR1 is SNHLY and CDR2 is FYNNEI. Drawing the rest from reference TRBV2 and TRBJ1-1, the complete variable domain is EPEVTQTPSHQVTQMGQEVILRCVPISNHLYFYWYRQILGQKVEFLVSFYNNEISEKSEIFDDQFSVERPDGSNFTLKIRSTKLEDSAMYFCASRLRSQGDEAFFGQGTRLTVV.

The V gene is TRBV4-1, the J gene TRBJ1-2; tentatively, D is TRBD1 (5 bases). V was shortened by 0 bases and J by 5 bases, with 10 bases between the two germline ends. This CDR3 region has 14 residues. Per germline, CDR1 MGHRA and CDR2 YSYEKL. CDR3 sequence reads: CASSQDRGLYGYTF. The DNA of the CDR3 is TGCGCCAGCAGCCAAGATCGGGGGTTATATGGCTACACCTTC.

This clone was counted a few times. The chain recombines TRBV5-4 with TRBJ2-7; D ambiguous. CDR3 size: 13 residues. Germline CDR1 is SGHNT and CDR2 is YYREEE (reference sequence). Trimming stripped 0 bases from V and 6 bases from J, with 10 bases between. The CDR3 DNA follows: TGTGCCAGCAGCTTGGTTTCAGTGTCCGAGCAGTACTTC. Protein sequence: CASSLVSVSEQYF.

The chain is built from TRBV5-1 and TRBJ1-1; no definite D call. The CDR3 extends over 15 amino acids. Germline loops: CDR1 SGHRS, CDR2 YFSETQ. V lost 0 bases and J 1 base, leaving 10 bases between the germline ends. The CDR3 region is CASSLGAVGNTEAFF. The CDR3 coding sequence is TGCGCCAGCAGCTTGGGCGCCGTTGGGAACACTGAAGCTTTCTTT.

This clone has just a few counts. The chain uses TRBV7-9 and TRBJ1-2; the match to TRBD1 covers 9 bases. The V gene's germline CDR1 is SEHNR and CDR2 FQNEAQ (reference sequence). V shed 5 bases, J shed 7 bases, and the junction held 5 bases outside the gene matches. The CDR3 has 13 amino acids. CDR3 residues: CASSTTGGGGYTF. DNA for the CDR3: TGTGCCAGCAGCACAACAGGGGGCGGTGGCTACACCTTC.

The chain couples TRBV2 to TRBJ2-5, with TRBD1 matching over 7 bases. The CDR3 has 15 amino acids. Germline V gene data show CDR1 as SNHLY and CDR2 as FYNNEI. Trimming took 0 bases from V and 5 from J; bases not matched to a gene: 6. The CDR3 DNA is TGTGCCAGCAGTGAAGCAACAGGGGTTCCGGAGACCCAGTACTTC. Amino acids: CASSEATGVPETQYF.

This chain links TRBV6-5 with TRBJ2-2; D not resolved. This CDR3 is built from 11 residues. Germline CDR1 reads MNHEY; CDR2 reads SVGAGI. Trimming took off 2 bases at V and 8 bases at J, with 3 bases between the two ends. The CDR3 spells CASSYRGELFF. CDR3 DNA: TGTGCCAGCAGTTACAGGGGGGAGCTGTTTTTT.

In DNA form, the CDR3 reads TGTGCCAGCAGCCATTTTAGCGGGAGGGCCCCCGGGGAGCTGTTTTTT. Protein sequence: CASSHFSGRAPGELFF. The chain couples TRBV3-1 (or the pseudogene TRBV3-2) to TRBJ2-2; TRBD2 matches 11 bases. V was pared by 3 bases and J by 6 bases, with 6 bases of the junction left unmatched. Germline values: CDR1 LGHDT, CDR2 YNNKEL (reference sequence). This CDR3 is 16 amino acids long.

CDR3 region: CASSPGLAGGPRETQYF. The DNA of the CDR3 is TGTGCCAGCAGCCCAGGACTAGCGGGAGGGCCTCGGGAGACCCAGTACTTC. The rearrangement uses TRBV3-1 (or the pseudogene TRBV3-2) and TRBJ2-5; 15 nucleotides align to TRBD2. Trimming removed 4 bases from V and 5 bases from J; junction bases left unmatched: 8. The CDR3 is 17 amino acids. CDR1 is LGHDT, CDR2 YNNKEL, per germline (reference sequence).